These 17 T cell receptor beta chains originate from one sample sequenced in a study of tumor and adjacent non-tumor tissue in lung cancer. Three rounds of nested PCR, following a modified ARM-PCR protocol, produced the TCRbeta library. MiXCR, applied by TCRdb to the multiplex PCR reads, yields one record per CDR3 protein. Here the sample spans 90,000 to 100,000 distinct CDR3 sequences, around three quarters being singletons. RNA was extracted from bulk tissue without any cell sorting. More than 3 cm separated this lung sample from the edge of the tumor. What was sequenced was distant non-tumor lung tissue. These receptors were collected from a man aged 55 to 70 with small cell lung cancer.

Concerning this clonotype itself: This clone may be a read error of a much larger clone one base away. The V and J genes are TRBV28 and TRBJ2-1; TRBD2 matches 7 bases. The V gene end was trimmed by 4 bases and the J gene end by 5 bases; junction bases not matched to a gene: 5. The CDR3 spans 14 residues. CDR1 MDHEN and CDR2 SYDVKM come from the germline V gene. This CDR3 is CASSWRTRNNEQFF. CDR3 bases: TGTGCCAGCAGTTGGAGGACTAGGAACAATGAGCAGTTCTTC.

Of note for this clonotype: This CDR3 is missing its conserved last phenylalanine or tryptophan, likely due to a read error. The chain uses TRBV29-1 and TRBJ2-5; D might be TRBD1 or TRBD2, each matching 6 bases. The CDR3 totals 11 residues. The V end lost 8 bases, the J end lost 11 bases, and 18 bases lay between the germline ends. Germline-derived CDR1 and CDR2 are SQVTM and ANQGSEA. DNA for the CDR3: TGCAGCCACGGAGGTCAGGGGACTCAGTACTTA. This sequence encodes CSHGGQGTQYL.

Comments on this clonotype: A read error may explain this, as a much larger clone is one base away. This sequence joins TRBV5-1 and TRBJ2-1; D possibly corresponds to TRBD2 (6 bases). CDR1 and CDR2 from the germline V gene are SGHRS and YFSETQ. CDR3 length: 16 amino acids. For the CDR3, the DNA is TGCACCAGCAGGCGGGAACTAGAGGGGCTGGGTGATGAGCAGTTCTTC. Translated: CTSRRELEGLGDEQFF.

The chain uses TRBV12-3 or TRBV12-4 and TRBJ2-4; 8 nucleotides line up with TRBD2. Trimming cost V 10 bases and J 5 bases; bases outside gene matches: 19. The CDR3 covers 17 residues. The CDR3 here is CANIKGQPGLGENIQYF. The CDR3 DNA is TGTGCCAACATTAAAGGACAGCCGGGACTAGGCGAAAACATTCAGTACTTC.

About this clonotype: The junction does not match germline at one end; this may be a read error. The chain uses TRBV7-9 and TRBJ1-1; 8 bases fit TRBD1. There are 16 residues in the CDR3. The germline gives CDR1 SEHNR, CDR2 FQNEAQ (reference sequence). The CDR3 sequence is CASSLGKGQGITEDSF. The CDR3 DNA reads TGTGCCAGCAGCTTAGGGAAAGGACAGGGAATCACTGAAGATTCCTTT.

This clonotype appeared once. A read error may produce the germline difference seen at one junction end. V is TRBV4-2 and J is TRBJ2-2; D perhaps matches TRBD1 (5 bases). Germline V CDR1 and CDR2: LGHNA, YNFKEQ. The CDR3 runs 16 residues. The CDR3 DNA is TGTGACAGCCGCCAAGATCCCAGGGCGAACACCGGGGAGCTGTTTTTT. Translated, it gives CDSRQDPRANTGELFF.

Turning to this clonotype: A read error may account for a junction end that differs from germline. The CDR3 region is CASSYGTEAFF. CDR3 DNA: TGTGCTAGCAGTTACGGCACTGAAGCTTTCTTT. The chain carries TRBV6-6 and TRBJ1-1, with D hard to call. The CDR3 extends over 11 amino acids. Germline loops: CDR1 MNHNY, CDR2 SVGAGI (reference sequence).

J is TRBJ2-2 and V is TRBV5-1; D is unclear. V was clipped by 7 bases and J by 5 bases, with 9 bases between them. The CDR3 extends over 12 amino acids. Germline V CDR1 and CDR2: SGHRS, YFSETQ. The CDR3 is CASCPGTGELFF. In nucleotides, the CDR3 is TGCGCCAGCTGCCCCGGGACCGGGGAGCTGTTTTTT.

Of note for this clonotype: Relative to the germline gene, one junction end is altered; a read error may explain this. The chain has TRBV11-3 and TRBJ2-7; 8 bases fit TRBD2. CDR3 length: 16 residues. Germline V gene sequence: CDR1 SGHNT, CDR2 YENEEA. The CDR3 DNA reads TGTTCCAGCAGTTCTCCTGAACGCGGGGGGCTCTACGAGCAGTACTTC. This gives the protein CSSSSPERGGLYEQYF.

Details on this clonotype: A read error is likely, as this CDR3 ends without the conserved phenylalanine or tryptophan. The rearrangement uses TRBV6-2 or TRBV6-3 and TRBJ2-3; D is undetermined. Trimming shortened V by 4 bases and J by 10 bases, and 12 bases separated the two germline ends. The CDR3 consists of 12 residues. CDR1 and CDR2 from the germline V gene are MNHEY and SVGEGT. Here the CDR3 reads CASSLWTDAQYY. As DNA, the CDR3 is TGTGCCAGCAGTTTATGGACGGATGCGCAGTATTAT.

This clonotype occurred once. Being one base from a much bigger clone, this may be a read error. The V gene is TRBV30, the J gene TRBJ2-1; D is unresolved. Germline CDR1 is GTSNPN and CDR2 is SVGIG (reference sequence). V lost 5 bases and J lost 5, with 13 bases in between. The CDR3 sequence is 13 residues long. The CDR3 sequence is CAWLWSSHNEQFF. The CDR3 nucleotides read TGTGCCTGGCTCTGGAGTTCCCACAATGAGCAGTTCTTC. The full variable domain, in which reference TRBV30 and TRBJ2-1 provide the parts outside the CDR3, is SQTIHQWPATLVQPVGSPLSLECTVEGTSNPNLYWYRQAAGRGLQLLFYSVGIGQISSEVPQNLSASRPQDRQFILSSKKLLLSDSGFYLCAWLWSSHNEQFFGPGTRLTVL.

Turning to this clonotype: A read error may produce the germline difference seen at one junction end. Written as DNA, the CDR3 is TGTGCCTGGAGTGTCGGGGGACAGGGGGTCAGCGAGCAGATCTTC. It encodes CAWSVGGQGVSEQIF. V usage is TRBV30 and J usage is TRBJ2-1; TRBD1 aligns across 11 bases. Germline V CDR1 and CDR2: GTSNPN, SVGIG (reference sequence). This CDR3 has 15 amino acids.

This clonotype was detected many times. The rearrangement joins TRBV20-1 to TRBJ2-1, with a possible D match to TRBD2 (6 bases). Per germline, CDR1 DFQATT and CDR2 SNEGSKA (reference sequence). V was cut by 3 bases and J by 3 bases, with 12 bases left in between. CDR3 length: 14 amino acids. The CDR3 region has the DNA TGCAGTGCTAGCGGCTGGGGGGACTACAATGAGCAGTTCTTC. Encoded protein: CSASGWGDYNEQFF.

This clonotype is a singleton in its sample. One junction end disagrees with the germline gene, perhaps due to a read error. The chain is built from TRBV6-5 and TRBJ2-2; possibly TRBD2 for D (5 bases). CDR3 size: 17 residues. In germline, CDR1 is MNHEY, CDR2 SVGAGI. CDR3 region: CASGYSKSRVRTGQMFF. DNA of the CDR3: TGTGCCAGCGGTTACTCGAAATCGCGGGTTCGCACCGGGCAGATGTTTTTT.

As concerns this clonotype: Since no conserved phenylalanine or tryptophan closes the CDR3, a read error is the likely cause. The J gene is TRBJ2-7, the V gene TRBV5-5; either TRBD1 or TRBD2 may supply D (6 bases each). The CDR3 is 16 amino acids. Trimming left V 0 bases short and J 4 bases short, with 17 bases between. Germline V gives CDR1 SGHKS, CDR2 YYEKEE (reference sequence). The DNA for the CDR3 is TGTGCCAGCAGCTTGGGTCTAGGGGGAGGTTGGTACGAGCAGTACTCC. Translating it yields CASSLGLGGGWYEQYS.

About this clonotype itself: Relative to the germline gene, one junction end is altered; a read error may explain this. The chain has TRBV4-2 and TRBJ2-2, with 12 bases identical to TRBD1. CDR1 and CDR2 from the germline V gene are LGHNA and YNFKEQ. The CDR3 totals 16 residues. The CDR3 sequence is CASSPYGTGGTGELLF. The CDR3 region has the DNA TGTGCCAGCAGCCCTTATGGGACAGGGGGCACAGGAGAGCTGTTATTT.

The chain links TRBV7-3 to TRBJ2-1, with 8 nucleotides matching TRBD2. In germline, CDR1 is SGHTA, CDR2 FQGTGA. CDR3 length: 13 amino acids. Losses at the gene ends were 5 bases for V and 9 bases for J; bases not matched to a gene: 6. In nucleotides, the CDR3 is TGTGCCAGCAGCAGGCTAGCGGGCGGTGAGCAGTTCTTC. This gives the protein CASSRLAGGEQFF.